This TCR beta chain is drawn from a study of T-cell reconstitution after alpha-beta-depleted transplantation in children. Study conclusions and caveats: One year after transplant, T-cell counts and diversity came mostly from newly produced T cells. Several hundred expanded graft clones reportedly were the source of alpha-beta T cells about two months after transplant.

TCRbeta library preparation incorporated unique molecular identifiers. TCRdb analysed the PCR reads with MiXCR anew, one entry per CDR3 protein. This table has about 420,000 distinct CDR3 sequences, 15% to 20% appearing once. CDR1 is ENHRY and CDR2 is SYGVKD in the germline V gene. Trimming took off 9 bases at V and 8 bases at J, with 14 bases between the two ends. The CDR3 runs to 12 residues. With respect to this clonotype: As yet, its antigen is unknown.

The receptor comes from a boy under two years old who had a stem cell transplant for Wiskott-Aldrich syndrome, so the T cells may come from the graft donor. This sequence joins TRBV10-3 and TRBJ2-1, with D possibly being TRBD2 (5 bases). The source material was PBMCs, mostly from graft donor cells, sampled 360 days after TCRalphabeta/CD19-depleted stem cell transplant. The DNA for the CDR3 is TGTGCCATTCTGAAAAATAGCGATGAGCAGTTCTTC. Its translation: CAILKNSDEQFF.